This T cell receptor beta chain was documented in a study of cytomegalovirus exposure and HLA in healthy donors. TCRdb keeps only in-frame clones here, not all; method: immunoSEQ multiplex PCR. The profile shows about 170,000 clones, approximately 87% of them singletons. CDR1 and CDR2 from the germline V gene are KGHSH and LQKENI. The CDR3 runs to 15 residues. V was trimmed by 3 bases and J by 0 bases, leaving 10 bases between them. As for this clone: The antigen is unknown.

Overall study results and limits: Usually a TCR sequence was rare, but some public TCRs were found in many donors. Subsequent analysis showed first-cohort TCR clusters tending to co-occur in 120 validation repertoires. In vitro confirmation showed three CMV-associated chains to be CMV antigen specific.

The sample taken for sequencing was PBMCs. The rearrangement links TRBV18 to TRBJ2-3; TRBD2 might be the D (6 bases). The source is a woman aged 30 to 39 in good health and CMV-seronegative. Written as DNA, the CDR3 is TGTGCCAGCTCACCCAGCGGGTTTAGCACAGATACGCAGTATTTT. It yields the protein CASSPSGFSTDTQYF.